A single sample gave rise to the 2 T cell receptor beta chains below, sequenced in a study of T-cell memory formation after mild COVID-19. TCRdb reprocessed the 5' RACE reads with MiXCR, giving one entry per CDR3 protein. The sample consists of a few hundred thousand distinct CDR3 sequences, 25% to 30% of them appearing once. Sample: PBMCs or a T cell subset sorted from them (not recorded which). The receptors originated from an adult woman who had mild COVID-19 (a few samples of this study predate the infection). Cell type and time point are not known.

This rearrangement joins TRBV19 to TRBJ1-1, with TRBD1 matching 7 bases. V dropped 0 bases and J dropped 5; count of bases not matched to a gene: 6. Germline V CDR1 and CDR2: LNHDA, SQIVND (reference sequence). The CDR3 runs 15 residues. The chain's CDR3 is CASSIDPGGGTEAFF. CDR3 in DNA: TGTGCCAGTAGTATAGATCCAGGGGGAGGGACTGAAGCTTTCTTT.

The chain employs TRBV2 and TRBJ2-6; perhaps D is TRBD1 or TRBD2 (5 bases each). Germline V lookup: CDR1 SNHLY, CDR2 FYNNEI. Trimming shortened V by 4 bases and J by 17 bases, and 18 bases separated the two germline ends. The CDR3 has 13 amino acids. The CDR3 reads CASSGGELQGLTF. Here the CDR3 DNA reads TGTGCCAGCAGTGGGGGAGAGTTGCAGGGCTTGACTTTC. Full variable domain (remainder filled in from reference TRBV2 and TRBJ2-6): EPEVTQTPSHQVTQMGQEVILRCVPISNHLYFYWYRQILGQKVEFLVSFYNNEISEKSEIFDDQFSVERPDGSNFTLKIRSTKLEDSAMYFCASSGGELQGLTFGAGSRLTVL.